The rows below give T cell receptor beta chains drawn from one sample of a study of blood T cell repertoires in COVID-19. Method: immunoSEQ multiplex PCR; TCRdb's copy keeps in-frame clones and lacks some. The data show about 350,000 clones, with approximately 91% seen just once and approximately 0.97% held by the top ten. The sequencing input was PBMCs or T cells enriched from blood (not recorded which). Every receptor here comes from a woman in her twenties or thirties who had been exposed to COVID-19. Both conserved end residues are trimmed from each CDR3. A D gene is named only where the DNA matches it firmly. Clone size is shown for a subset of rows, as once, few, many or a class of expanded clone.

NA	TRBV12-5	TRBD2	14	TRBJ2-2	ASGLYSGGMSGELF
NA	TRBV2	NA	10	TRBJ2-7	ASLGGPYEQY
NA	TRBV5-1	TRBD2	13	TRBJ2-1	ASRQLAGGTNEQF
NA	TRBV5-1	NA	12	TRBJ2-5	ASSLAGLKETQY
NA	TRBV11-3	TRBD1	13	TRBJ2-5	ASTITGQGQETQY
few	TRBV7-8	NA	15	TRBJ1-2	ASSLVGFGGLNYGYT
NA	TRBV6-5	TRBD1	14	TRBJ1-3	ASSYRRQGSRNTIY
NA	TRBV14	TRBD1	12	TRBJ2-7	ASSPRGFAYEQY
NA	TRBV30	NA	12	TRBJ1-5	AWSVLLENQPQH
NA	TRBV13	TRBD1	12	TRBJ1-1	ASSQRDRDTEAF
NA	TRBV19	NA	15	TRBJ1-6	ASSIPPKSSYNSPLH
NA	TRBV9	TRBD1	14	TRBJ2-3	ASSGEGARFLDTQY
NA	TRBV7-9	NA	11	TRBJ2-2	ASSLSLTGELF
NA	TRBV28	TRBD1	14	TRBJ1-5	AINKIPTGANQPQH
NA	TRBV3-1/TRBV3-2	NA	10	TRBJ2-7	ASSQLFYEQY
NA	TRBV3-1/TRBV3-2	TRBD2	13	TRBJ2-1	ASSQLGLAGSGQF
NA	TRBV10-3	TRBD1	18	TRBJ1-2	AISDGEWVRPGQSNYGYT
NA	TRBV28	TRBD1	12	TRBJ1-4	ASSRQGASEKLF
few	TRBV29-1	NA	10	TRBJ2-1	SVDPFRGEQF
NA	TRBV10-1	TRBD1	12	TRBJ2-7	ASSSGTGLYEQY
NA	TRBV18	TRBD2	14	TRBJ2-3	ASSPVTSGSLNTQY
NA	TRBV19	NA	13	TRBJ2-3	ASSIGGGITDTQY
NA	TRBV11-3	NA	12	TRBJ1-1	ASSPSRRDTEAF
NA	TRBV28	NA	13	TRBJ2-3	ASSTTGGGTDTQY
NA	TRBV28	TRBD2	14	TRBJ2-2	ASSPLASGRAGELF
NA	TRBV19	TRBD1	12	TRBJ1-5	ASEQGRGNQPQH
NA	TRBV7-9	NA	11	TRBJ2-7	ASSRTTFYEQY
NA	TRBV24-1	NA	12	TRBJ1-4	ATSAVGQGEKLF
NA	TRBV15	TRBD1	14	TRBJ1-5	ATSPQDRGSNQPQH
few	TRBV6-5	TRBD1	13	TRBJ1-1	ASSHRGLGNTEAF
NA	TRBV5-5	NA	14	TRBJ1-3	ASSLKGHSSGNTIY
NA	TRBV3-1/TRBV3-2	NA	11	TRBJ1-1	ASSRGWNTEAF
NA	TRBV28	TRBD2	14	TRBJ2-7	ASSPVSSGTPYEQY
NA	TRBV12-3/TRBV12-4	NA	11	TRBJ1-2	ASSFPRTVGYT
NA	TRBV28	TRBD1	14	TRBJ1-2	ASSVGQGLFATGYT
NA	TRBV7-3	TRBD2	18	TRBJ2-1	ASSLNRGGTSGDAYNEQF
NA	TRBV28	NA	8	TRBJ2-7	ASNKYEQY
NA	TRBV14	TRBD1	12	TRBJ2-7	ASSPGTGFYEQY
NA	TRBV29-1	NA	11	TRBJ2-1	SVDGAGGNEQF
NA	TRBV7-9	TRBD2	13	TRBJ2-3	ASSPSGASTDTQY
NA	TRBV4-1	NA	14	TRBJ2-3	ASSQDSGQRTDTQY